The 17 T cell receptor beta chains below all came from one sample that was sequenced in a study of blood T cell repertoires in COVID-19. This table comes from immunoSEQ multiplex PCR, and its TCRdb copy is limited to in-frame clones, with some not included. Altogether 210,000 or so clones are present, around four fifths being singletons, with the ten largest covering 2.8%. Sequencing was carried out using peripheral blood. All receptors come from an elderly woman with active or convalescent COVID-19.

The table lists this clone with a few counts. The CDR3 DNA sequence: TGTGCCAGCAGCTTAGACGGGTATGGCTACACCTTC. It codes for CASSLDGYGYTF. This rearrangement joins TRBV7-8 to TRBJ1-2; D remains unclear. The V end lost 1 base, the J end lost 5 bases, and 5 bases lay between the germline ends. The V gene's germline CDR1 is SGHVS and CDR2 FQNEAQ. The CDR3 runs to 12 residues.

V and J are TRBV28 and TRBJ1-5; 9 bases are shared with TRBD1. This CDR3 has 16 amino acids. Germline values: CDR1 MDHEN, CDR2 SYDVKM. V lost 6 bases, J lost 5 bases, and 11 bases stayed unmatched. The CDR3 DNA reads TGTGCCAGCAGGCCCCCGGCGGGACAGGGACATCAGCCCCAGCATTTT. Protein sequence: CASRPPAGQGHQPQHF.

The V gene is TRBV13, the J gene TRBJ2-3; possibly TRBD2 for D (6 bases). CDR3 size: 16 residues. Trimming stripped 1 base from V and 1 base from J, with 12 bases between. Germline CDR1 is PRHDT and CDR2 is FYEKMQ (reference sequence). As DNA, the CDR3 is TGTGCCAGCAGCTTAGTACGGGGGACCCGCACAGATACGCAGTATTTT. This translates into CASSLVRGTRTDTQYF. The full variable domain, completed using reference TRBV13 and TRBJ2-3, is AAGVIQSPRHLIKEKRETATLKCYPIPRHDTVYWYQQGPGQDPQFLISFYEKMQSDKGSIPDRFSAQQFSDYHSELNMSSLELGDSALYFCASSLVRGTRTDTQYFGPGTRLTVL.

The chain combines TRBV2 with TRBJ2-7; TRBD1 matches at 7 bases. There are 16 residues in the CDR3. Trimming removed 6 bases from V and 7 bases from J; junction bases left unmatched: 18. In germline, CDR1 is SNHLY, CDR2 FYNNEI. CDR3 nucleotide sequence: TGTGCCAGCAGAACTCCTAAGGGGGCTAGGTCGAGGGAGCAGTACTTC. Its translation is CASRTPKGARSREQYF.

For the CDR3, the DNA is TGTGCCAGCAGTCTAGCGGGGGCATCAGAGACCCAGTACTTC. It encodes CASSLAGASETQYF. This rearrangement joins TRBV5-5 to TRBJ2-5; 10 bases fit TRBD2. J gave up 4 bases and V 5 bases, and 5 bases lay outside the gene matches. This CDR3 comprises 14 residues. Per germline, CDR1 SGHKS and CDR2 YYEKEE (reference sequence).

This clone was observed a handful of times. J is TRBJ2-7 and V is TRBV5-1; possible D gene TRBD2, 5 bases. Deletions cut 4 bases from V and 2 bases from J, with 16 bases between. The CDR3 is 15 residues long. Looked up from germline, CDR1 is SGHRS and CDR2 is YFSETQ. CDR3 amino acids: CASSPSRVVTYEQYF. Here the CDR3 DNA reads TGCGCCAGCAGCCCGTCGAGGGTGGTCACCTACGAGCAGTACTTC.

This clone showed up just once. The J gene is TRBJ2-2, the V gene TRBV5-1, with 8 bases matching TRBD1. V gave up 6 bases and J gave up 5 bases; unmatched junction bases: 12. Germline CDR1 reads SGHRS; CDR2 reads YFSETQ. This CDR3 has 16 amino acids. The CDR3 region has the DNA TGCGCCAGCACCGGGGCAGGGGGCTTTGGGACCGGGGAGCTGTTTTTT. As protein: CASTGAGGFGTGELFF.

This rearrangement joins TRBV28 to TRBJ2-5; the match to TRBD1 covers 10 bases. The germline CDR1 and CDR2 sequences are MDHEN and SYDVKM. CDR3 length: 14 amino acids. V dropped 5 bases and J dropped 4; count of bases not matched to a gene: 4. The CDR3 nucleotides are TGTGCCAGCAGTATCCGGGACAGGGGAGAGACCCAGTACTTC. Encoded protein: CASSIRDRGETQYF.

The rearrangement uses TRBV7-8 and TRBJ2-7; 9 bases line up with TRBD1. J gave up 13 bases and V 5 bases, and 3 bases lay outside the gene matches. This CDR3 region has 10 residues. Looked up from germline, CDR1 is SGHVS and CDR2 is FQNEAQ. CDR3: CASSGDREYF. CDR3 coding DNA: TGTGCCAGCAGCGGGGACAGGGAATACTTC. Together with reference TRBV7-8 and TRBJ2-7, the CDR3 gives the full variable domain: GAGVSQSPRYKVAKRGQDVALRCDPISGHVSLFWYQQALGQGPEFLTYFQNEAQLDKSGLPSDRFFAERPEGSVSTLKIQRTQQEDSAVYLCASSGDREYFGPGTRLTVT.

The chain couples TRBV15 to TRBJ2-3; TRBD2 aligns across 14 bases. Trimming cost V 5 bases and J 0 bases; bases outside gene matches: 10. Germline V CDR1 and CDR2: LNHNV, YYDKDF (reference sequence). CDR3 length equals 19 residues. CDR3 region: CATSGGLAGVRSSTDTQYF. CDR3 in DNA: TGTGCCACCAGCGGGGGACTAGCGGGGGTTCGTTCTAGCACAGATACGCAGTATTTT.

The V call is TRBV7-3, the J call TRBJ2-2; D is possibly TRBD1 (6 bases). The CDR3 length is 16 residues. V was cut by 5 bases and J by 2 bases, with 15 bases left in between. Germline V gene sequence: CDR1 SGHTA, CDR2 FQGTGA. CDR3 in DNA: TGTGCCAGCAGCCCTCAGGGACATTTAAACACCGGGGAGCTGTTTTTT. Protein sequence: CASSPQGHLNTGELFF.

The chain employs TRBV15 and TRBJ2-5; 11 bases align to TRBD2. J gave up 5 bases and V 6 bases, and 14 bases lay outside the gene matches. The CDR3 runs to 17 residues. Per germline, CDR1 LNHNV and CDR2 YYDKDF (reference sequence). The CDR3 protein is CATRKGLAGARRETQYF. The CDR3 region has the DNA TGTGCCACCAGAAAAGGACTAGCGGGTGCCCGCCGGGAGACCCAGTACTTC.

The gene calls are TRBV5-5 and TRBJ1-5; the D gene is possibly TRBD1 (5 bases). The CDR3 is made up of 17 amino acids. CDR1 SGHKS and CDR2 YYEKEE come from the germline V gene (reference sequence). V lost 4 bases and J 0 bases, leaving 17 bases between the germline ends. Here the CDR3 DNA reads TGTGCCAGCAGCGAACGGGGTTGGGGGGATAGCAATCAGCCCCAGCATTTT. Encoded protein: CASSERGWGDSNQPQHF. Drawing the rest from reference TRBV5-5 and TRBJ1-5, the complete variable domain is DAGVTQSPTHLIKTRGQQVTLRCSPISGHKSVSWYQQVLGQGPQFIFQYYEKEERGRGNFPDRFSARQFPNYSSELNVNALLLGDSALYLCASSERGWGDSNQPQHFGDGTRLSIL.

The chain couples TRBV4-3 to TRBJ2-1; TRBD2 matches at 8 bases. CDR3 length equals 16 residues. After removal of 1 base from V and 4 bases from J, the junction contained 6 bases not matched to a gene. Germline CDR1 and CDR2: LGHNA and YSLEER. CDR3 residues: CASSQALSGDYNEQFF. CDR3 bases: TGCGCCAGCAGCCAAGCTCTTAGCGGGGATTACAATGAGCAGTTCTTC.

V and J are TRBV30 and TRBJ1-2; D uncertain. The length of the CDR3 is 14 residues. V lost 3 bases and J lost 4, with 15 bases in between. From germline, CDR1 is GTSNPN and CDR2 SVGIG (reference sequence). The CDR3 spells CAWRNAGGSYGYTF. CDR3 sequence (DNA): TGTGCCTGGAGAAATGCAGGAGGGAGCTATGGCTACACCTTC.

V gene TRBV2 combines with J gene TRBJ1-1; TRBD1 might be the D (6 bases). The CDR3 extends over 14 amino acids. Germline CDR1 reads SNHLY; CDR2 reads FYNNEI. V was clipped by 6 bases and J by 5 bases, with 16 bases between them. CDR3 loop: CASRQGRGGTEAFF. CDR3 coding DNA: TGTGCCAGCAGACAGGGTAGGGGGGGGACTGAAGCTTTCTTT.

V is TRBV13 and J is TRBJ1-2; TRBD1 agrees at 9 bases. Per the germline V gene, CDR1 is PRHDT and CDR2 is FYEKMQ (reference sequence). Trimming cost V 3 bases and J 4 bases; bases outside gene matches: 6. CDR3 length: 15 residues. CDR3 residues: CASSLGQGESYGYTF. The DNA of the CDR3 is TGTGCCAGCAGCTTGGGACAGGGAGAAAGCTATGGCTACACCTTC.